These T cell receptor beta chains were read from a single sample in a study of T cells in Graves' hyperthyroidism and ophthalmopathy. TCRdb redid the calling of the multiplex PCR reads with MiXCR, one entry per CDR3 protein. The data hold about 420,000 distinct CDR3 sequences, with 15% to 19% observed a single time. Sequenced material: blood. These receptors were taken from a woman between 18 and 29 years old with Graves' hyperthyroidism. Both conserved end residues are part of each CDR3. Fields, in order: D gene, V gene, J gene, clone size, CDR3 DNA, CDR3 protein. A D gene is named only where the DNA matches it firmly. Expanded clones get a size class; other rows say once, few or many, or leave the size out.

>.|TRBV5-1|TRBJ2-1|few
TGCGCCAGCAGCTTCTGGGCCAGAGAGTACCTAGAGAACAATGAGCAGTTCTTC
CASSFWAREYLENNEQFF
>TRBD1|TRBV28|TRBJ2-7|many
TGTGCCAGCAGTGGGGCAGGGGGCCTCCACGAGCAGTACTTC
CASSGAGGLHEQYF
>.|TRBV7-6|TRBJ2-3|.
TGTGCCAGCAGTAAGGGCCAAATCTCGGTGGATACGCAGTATTTT
CASSKGQISVDTQYF
>.|TRBV5-1|TRBJ1-6|.
TGCGCCAGCAGCTTGTCGGGATCACCCCTCCACTTT
CASSLSGSPLHF
>TRBD1|TRBV20-1|TRBJ2-3|.
TGCAGTGCTTCCGGACAGGACCTCACAGATACGCAGTATTTT
CSASGQDLTDTQYF
>.|TRBV7-8|TRBJ1-2|many
TGTGCCAGCAGCTTAGCGCGGGAGTATGGCTACACCTTC
CASSLAREYGYTF
>TRBD1|TRBV2|TRBJ1-6|many
TGTGCCAGCAGTGAAAACAGGGGGCAAGGTTCACCCCTCCACTTT
CASSENRGQGSPLHF
>TRBD1|TRBV28|TRBJ2-7|many
TGTGCCAGCCGACAGGGCGCATACGAGCAGTACTTC
CASRQGAYEQYF
>.|TRBV11-2|TRBJ1-1|many
TGTGCCAGCAGCTTAATAGGGGTGCTGGCTTTCTTT
CASSLIGVLAFF
>.|TRBV20-1|TRBJ1-4|.
TGCAGTGCTAGAGAACAGGGACGGGTTAATGAAAAACTGTTTTTT
CSAREQGRVNEKLFF
>.|TRBV7-7|TRBJ2-1|.
TGTACTAGCAGCTTATCCGGGAGAGACAATGAGCAGTTCTTC
CTSSLSGRDNEQFF
>TRBD1|TRBV9|TRBJ2-3|.
TGTGCCAGCGGTTTTGGGACAGGGGTAGGAGATACGCAGTATTTT
CASGFGTGVGDTQYF
>TRBD2|TRBV5-6|TRBJ2-3|.
TGTGCCAGCAGCTTGGGAATTAGCGGGAGTGGGACAGATACGCAGTATTTT
CASSLGISGSGTDTQYF
>.|TRBV10-3|TRBJ2-5|many
TGTGCCATCAGTGAGTCGGGGGAAATGGGAGAGACCCAGTACTTC
CAISESGEMGETQYF
>.|TRBV6-2/TRBV6-3|TRBJ1-1|many
TGTGCCAGCAGCCCTGATTTAAGGACCGCTGAAGCTTTCTTT
CASSPDLRTAEAFF
>TRBD1|TRBV4-3|TRBJ2-7|.
TGCGCCAGCAGCCAAGATGGGACAGGGAGCTACGAGCAGTACTTC
CASSQDGTGSYEQYF
>TRBD2|TRBV14|TRBJ2-4|.
TGTGCCAGCAGCCAAGTCCCTTGGAAGCGGGAGCAGAATACAGCCAAAAACATTCAGTACTTC
CASSQVPWKREQNTAKNIQYF
>.|TRBV12-3/TRBV12-4|TRBJ2-7|many
TGTGCCAGCAGCAGACTAGGGGCGCAGTACTTC
CASSRLGAQYF
>TRBD2|TRBV3-1|TRBJ2-7|many
TGTGCCAGCAGCCAGGGATTGACTAGCCAGCAGTACTTC
CASSQGLTSQQYF
>TRBD2|TRBV15|TRBJ2-5|many
TGTGCCACCAGCAAAGATAGACTAGCGGGGCAAGAGACCCAGTACTTC
CATSKDRLAGQETQYF
>TRBD2|TRBV4-1|TRBJ2-3|few
TGCGCCAGCAGCCCTCACGCCTGGGGACTAGCGTTCACAGATACGCAGTATTTT
CASSPHAWGLAFTDTQYF
>.|TRBV14|TRBJ2-2|.
TGTGCCAGCAGCCAATTACCTACGACAGAATACACCGGGGAGCTGTTTTTT
CASSQLPTTEYTGELFF
>.|TRBV20-1|TRBJ1-1|.
TGCAGTGCTAGAGAGGGGGCAGGGGTAACTGAAGCTTTCTTT
CSAREGAGVTEAFF
>.|TRBV7-9|TRBJ2-6|.
TGTGCCAGCAGCCCCTCTTTTTCTGGGGCCAACGTCCTGACTTTC
CASSPSFSGANVLTF
>.|TRBV7-9|TRBJ2-3|few
TGTGCCAGCAGCTTGCAAACTAGGGACCTCAGGGATACGCAGTATTTT
CASSLQTRDLRDTQYF
>.|TRBV20-1|TRBJ2-7|few
TGCAGTGGAGCGTGGCAGGGAACTTACGAGCAGTACTTC
CSGAWQGTYEQYF
>TRBD1|TRBV7-9|TRBJ1-5|few
TGTGCCAGCAGCCACCCCACAGGGGCGATAGGGTATCAGCCCCAGCATTTT
CASSHPTGAIGYQPQHF
>.|TRBV10-3|TRBJ1-3|few
TGTGCCATCAGTGAACCCCGGGCGGGAGGAAACACCATATATTTT
CAISEPRAGGNTIYF
>.|TRBV12-3/TRBV12-4|TRBJ2-2|many
TGTGCCAGCAGTCCCACAGGAGGGTCCGGGGAGCTGTTTTTT
CASSPTGGSGELFF
>.|TRBV7-9|TRBJ2-2|.
TGTGCCAGCAGCCCCCCGGGAGCCGCGAACACCGGGGAGCTGTTTTTT
CASSPPGAANTGELFF
>TRBD1|TRBV10-1|TRBJ1-1|.
TGCGCCAGCAGTGAGTCCGGGACAGATGAAGCTTTCTTT
CASSESGTDEAFF
>TRBD1|TRBV20-1|TRBJ2-7|.
TGCAGTGCTAGACCATCTGGGACAGCCTACGAGCAGTACTTC
CSARPSGTAYEQYF
>.|TRBV4-1|TRBJ1-4|few
TGCGCCAGCAGCCCCTTCGGACAGAGTACCTCAACTAATGAAAAACTGTTTTTT
CASSPFGQSTSTNEKLFF
>TRBD2|TRBV28|TRBJ2-2|few
TGTGCCAGCAGTTTGATCGTTACTAGCGGCGTCACCGGGGAGCTGTTTTTT
CASSLIVTSGVTGELFF
>TRBD1|TRBV4-1|TRBJ2-1|many
TGCGCCAGCAGCCCCTGGGACAGGGGGCGCCATTCCGATTACAATGAGCAGTTCTTC
CASSPWDRGRHSDYNEQFF
>.|TRBV3-1|TRBJ2-7|many
TGTGCCAGCAGCCAAGATGGCTACGAGCAGTACTTC
CASSQDGYEQYF
>TRBD2|TRBV7-9|TRBJ2-1|.
TGTGCCAGCAGCGAACTAGCGGGGCCTTACAATGAGCAGTTCTTC
CASSELAGPYNEQFF
>.|TRBV10-1|TRBJ2-3|few
TGCGCCAGCAGTGATCCGGGGCGAGCAGGCACAGATACGCAGTATTTT
CASSDPGRAGTDTQYF
>.|TRBV28|TRBJ2-3|many
TGTGCCAGCAGTGGGGGGAGCGGGATAACAGGGGATACGCAGTATTTT
CASSGGSGITGDTQYF
>.|TRBV28|TRBJ1-1|many
TGTGCCAGCAGTTTTGGGGATGGCACTGAAGCTTTCTTT
CASSFGDGTEAFF
>.|TRBV3-1|TRBJ2-7|few
TGTGCCAGCAGCCAAGATGCGGGGGCGGGCTACGAGCAGTACTTC
CASSQDAGAGYEQYF
>.|TRBV10-1|TRBJ1-3|.
TGCGCCAGCAGTGAGTCGGGACGAAACACCATATATTTT
CASSESGRNTIYF
>TRBD2|TRBV20-1|TRBJ2-7|many
TGCAGTGTTATCCTAGCGGGAGGGCCGGGTGAGCAGTACTTC
CSVILAGGPGEQYF
>TRBD1|TRBV28|TRBJ2-2|.
TGTGCCATCAGCCCGGACAGGGAGAACACCGGGGAGCTGTTTTTT
CAISPDRENTGELFF
>TRBD2|TRBV6-6|TRBJ2-5|once
TGTGCCAGCAGTTACTCGGGACTAGCGGGTGGAGAGACCCAGTACTTC
CASSYSGLAGGETQYF
>.|TRBV18|TRBJ2-2|.
TGTGCCAGCTCACCATCTTTGCCTGGGGACACCGGGGAGCTGTTTTTT
CASSPSLPGDTGELFF
>TRBD2|TRBV20-1|TRBJ2-1|few
TGCAGTGCTAGAGGTCCCGGGACTAGTGGCCATGAGCAGTTCTTC
CSARGPGTSGHEQFF